These T cell receptor beta chains were read from a single sample in a study of cytomegalovirus exposure and HLA in healthy donors. Only in-frame clones appear in the TCRdb table, and some are missing; sequencing was by immunoSEQ multiplex PCR. The sample has approximately 150,000 clones, roughly 80% seen once. Sequencing input: PBMCs. These receptors were obtained from a man under 40 in good health and CMV-seropositive. Each CDR3 is given with its conserved first and last residue. The D gene is left open where the match is weak. Clone size, where shown, is once, few, many, or a class for clones that have expanded.

v_gene	d_gene	j_gene	abundance	CDR3nt	CDR3aa
TRBV5-6	TRBD2	TRBJ2-7	.	TGTGCCAGCAGCTTGATTCCGCCTAGCGGGACAAACTACGAGCAGTACTTC	CASSLIPPSGTNYEQYF
TRBV6-5	TRBD1	TRBJ2-5	.	TGTGCCAGCAGAACAGGGGGCGCGGGACAAGAGACCCAGTACTTC	CASRTGGAGQETQYF
TRBV29-1	.	TRBJ2-3	.	TGCAGCGTTCCTGACAGAGACGCTAGCACAGATACGCAGTATTTT	CSVPDRDASTDTQYF
TRBV5-1	TRBD1	TRBJ2-2	.	TGCGCCAGCAGCCCCGGGGACAGGGAAACCGGGGAGCTGTTTTTT	CASSPGDRETGELFF
TRBV7-2	TRBD1	TRBJ1-4	few	TGTGCCAGCAGCCAAAGGGCTAACAGGGGGAGTAATGAAAAACTGTTTTTT	CASSQRANRGSNEKLFF
TRBV5-8	.	TRBJ2-2	.	TGTGCCAGCAGCTTGGATACTAACAGGGCTAGCGGGGAGCTGTTTTTT	CASSLDTNRASGELFF
TRBV20-1	.	TRBJ2-1	.	TGCAGTGCAACCTACTACAATGAGCAGTTCTTC	CSATYYNEQFF
TRBV15	.	TRBJ1-4	.	TGTGCCACCAGCAGAGATTTAGGGAGTAATGAAAAACTGTTTTTT	CATSRDLGSNEKLFF
TRBV6-5	.	TRBJ1-5	.	TGTGCCAGCAGTCAACAGGGATATCAGCCCCAGCATTTT	CASSQQGYQPQHF
TRBV10-3	TRBD2	TRBJ2-5	once	TGTGCCATCAGTGAGGGGGGTGCTAGCGGGGCCGGCAAACAAGAGACCCAGTACTTC	CAISEGGASGAGKQETQYF
TRBV9	.	TRBJ2-1	many	TGTGCCAGCAGCGCCGGGACTCCGGGCGATGAGCAGTTCTTC	CASSAGTPGDEQFF
TRBV2	TRBD1	TRBJ2-1	.	TGTGCCAGCAACACAGGGGAGTACAATGAGCAGTTCTTC	CASNTGEYNEQFF
TRBV5-1	.	TRBJ2-3	.	TGCGCCAGCAGCCCAAACACAGATACGCAGTATTTT	CASSPNTDTQYF
TRBV11-2	TRBD2	TRBJ2-7	.	TGTGCCAGCAGCTCCTTCGAAGCGGGAGGGATTAACGAGCAGTACTTC	CASSSFEAGGINEQYF
TRBV28	TRBD1	TRBJ1-5	.	TGTGCCAGCAGTCGGACAGACAGGGCGTTTGAACCCCAGCATTTT	CASSRTDRAFEPQHF
TRBV27	.	TRBJ2-3	.	TGTGCCAGCAGTCCCATAGCGTACACTAGCACAGATACGCAGTATTTT	CASSPIAYTSTDTQYF
TRBV6-1	.	TRBJ1-1	.	TGTGCCAGCTCCCCATTGGGCCAGAACACTGAAGCTTTCTTT	CASSPLGQNTEAFF
TRBV5-1	.	TRBJ2-1	.	TGCGCCAGCAGCTTGGAGGGAGCCAACAATGAGCAGTTCTTC	CASSLEGANNEQFF
TRBV5-1	TRBD2	TRBJ2-7	.	TGCGCCAGCAGCTTGCGGACTAGCGGGAGGGCCTACGAGCAGTACTTC	CASSLRTSGRAYEQYF
TRBV19	.	TRBJ2-7	medium-sized	TGTGCCAGTAGTATAGATACCGGGACACCCAGCTACGAGCAGTACTTC	CASSIDTGTPSYEQYF
TRBV10-1	.	TRBJ2-1	.	TGCGCCAGCAGTGAAGGGGTCGAGGCCTACAATGAGCAGTTCTTC	CASSEGVEAYNEQFF
TRBV13	.	TRBJ1-5	.	TGTGCCAGCAGCCACCCGGGGGTATATAGCAATCAGCCCCAGCATTTT	CASSHPGVYSNQPQHF
TRBV5-1	.	TRBJ2-4	.	TGCGCCAGCAGCTACCCCGGAGCCAAAAACATTCAGTACTTC	CASSYPGAKNIQYF
TRBV7-3	TRBD1	TRBJ2-2	.	TGTGCCAGCAGCCCACGTTTAGACAGGGCTATCGCCGGGGAGCTGTTTTTT	CASSPRLDRAIAGELFF
TRBV5-1	TRBD1	TRBJ1-3	.	TGCGCCAGCAGCTCGGGACAGGGCTCTGGAAACACCATATATTTT	CASSSGQGSGNTIYF
TRBV18	.	TRBJ2-7	few	TGTGCCAGCTCACCGACTATCTTCTACGAGCAGTACTTC	CASSPTIFYEQYF
TRBV6-5	TRBD1	TRBJ1-1	.	TGTGCCAGCAAAACGGACAGGGGGTACACTGAAGCTTTCTTT	CASKTDRGYTEAFF
TRBV9	TRBD1	TRBJ2-1	.	TGTGCCAGCAGCGTAGCTACGTGGGGACAGGGAATAACCAATGAGCAGTTCTTC	CASSVATWGQGITNEQFF
TRBV20-1	.	TRBJ2-7	.	TGCAGTGCTAAGAGACAGGAGCAGTACTTC	CSAKRQEQYF
TRBV12-5	TRBD1	TRBJ1-2	.	TGTGCTAGTGGATTACAGGGGGCGCGGGGCTACACCTTC	CASGLQGARGYTF
TRBV7-9	.	TRBJ1-1	.	TGTGCCAGCAGCTTAGGGAACCGGGGGGCTTTCTTT	CASSLGNRGAFF
TRBV6-6	.	TRBJ1-4	.	TGTGCCAGCAGTTCAGAGTGGAGGGAAAAACTGTTTTTT	CASSSEWREKLFF
TRBV7-3	.	TRBJ1-2	.	TGTGCCAGCAGCCCCTCTCCTGACAGGAGCTATGGCTACACCTTC	CASSPSPDRSYGYTF
TRBV5-1	.	TRBJ2-6	.	TGCGCCAGCAGCTTGGGGGAAGGGGCCGCTCTAAGCTCTGGGGCCAACGTCCTGACTTTC	CASSLGEGAALSSGANVLTF
TRBV6-5	TRBD1	TRBJ1-5	.	TGTATCGACAGGGGAGATCAGCCCCAGCATTTT	CIDRGDQPQHF
TRBV19	.	TRBJ2-4	.	TGTGCCAGTAGTACCCTACAGGTAGCCAAAAACATTCAGTACTTC	CASSTLQVAKNIQYF
TRBV18	TRBD1	TRBJ1-1	.	TGTGCCAGCTCACCACAGACAGGGAAAAAAGAAGCTTTCTTT	CASSPQTGKKEAFF
TRBV11-2	TRBD2	TRBJ2-2	.	TGTGCCAGCAGCTTAATGCTAGCGGGCTACGAGCTGTTTTTT	CASSLMLAGYELFF
TRBV30	.	TRBJ2-7	.	TGTGCCTGGAGTTTGGACTGGATCTCCTACGAGCAGTACTTC	CAWSLDWISYEQYF
TRBV7-8	TRBD2	TRBJ2-7	.	TGTGCCAGCAGCTTCGGGGGGGCCCTCGACGAGCAGTACTTC	CASSFGGALDEQYF
TRBV4-3	TRBD2	TRBJ2-7	.	TGCGCCAGCAGCCGGATGCCTAGCGGGGGGGCTGACGAGCAGTACTTC	CASSRMPSGGADEQYF